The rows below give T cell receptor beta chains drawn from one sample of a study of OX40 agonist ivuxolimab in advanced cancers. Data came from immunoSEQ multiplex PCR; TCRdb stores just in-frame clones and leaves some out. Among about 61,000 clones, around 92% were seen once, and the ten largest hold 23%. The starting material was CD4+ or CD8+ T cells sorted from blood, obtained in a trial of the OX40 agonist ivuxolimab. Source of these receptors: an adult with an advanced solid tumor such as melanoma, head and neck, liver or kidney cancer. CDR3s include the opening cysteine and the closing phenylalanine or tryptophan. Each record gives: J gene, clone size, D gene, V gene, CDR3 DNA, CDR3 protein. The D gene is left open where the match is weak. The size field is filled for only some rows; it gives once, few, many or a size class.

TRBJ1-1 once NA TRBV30 TGTGCCTGGAACAGGAACACTGAAGCTTTCTTT CAWNRNTEAFF
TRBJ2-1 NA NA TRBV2 TGTGCCAGCAGTGGTGGGCTATCATCCTACAATGAGCAGTTCTTC CASSGGLSSYNEQFF
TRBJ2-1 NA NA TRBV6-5 TGTGCCAGCAGTTCGACTAGGGGCGAGCAGTTCTTC CASSSTRGEQFF
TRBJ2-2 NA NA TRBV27 TGTGCCAGCAGTTTTTCTAACACCGGGGAGCTGTTTTTT CASSFSNTGELFF
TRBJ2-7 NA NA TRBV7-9 TGTGCCAGCAGCTTAGAAACCTACGAGCAGCACTTC CASSLETYEQHF
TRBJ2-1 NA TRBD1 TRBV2 TGTGCCAGCAGGGAACCCCGGGACAGAGATGAGCAGTTCTTC CASREPRDRDEQFF
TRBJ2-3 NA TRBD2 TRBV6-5 TGTGCCAGCAGTTACTCTATCCTAGCGGATCAGTATTTT CASSYSILADQYF
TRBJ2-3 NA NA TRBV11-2 TGTGCCAGCAGCTTAGTGGGAGGCACAGATACGCAGTATTTT CASSLVGGTDTQYF
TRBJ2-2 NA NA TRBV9 TGTGCCAGCAGCTCCCGGGGCCAAGGGAACACCGGGGAGCTGTTTTTT CASSSRGQGNTGELFF
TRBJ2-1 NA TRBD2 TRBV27 TGTGCCAGCAGTTTATCACTAGCGGCCTACAATGAGCAGTTCTTC CASSLSLAAYNEQFF
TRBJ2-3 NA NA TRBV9 TGTGCCAGCAGCGTAGGGGGGCGGCCCACAGATACGCAGTATTTT CASSVGGRPTDTQYF
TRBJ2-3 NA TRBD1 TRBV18 TGTGCCAGCTCCCATCAAATTCGGGACAGGGGATTAGATACGCAGTATTTT CASSHQIRDRGLDTQYF
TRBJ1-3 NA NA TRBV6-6 TGTGCCAGCAGTTACACGGGGCCTGGAAACACCATATATTTT CASSYTGPGNTIYF
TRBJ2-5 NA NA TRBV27 TGTGCCAGCAGTCCCCGTGGGGGGATCGAGACCCAGTACTTC CASSPRGGIETQYF
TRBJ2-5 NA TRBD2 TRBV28 TGTGCCAGCAGTTTAACGGGGGGTCAAGAGACCCAGTACTTC CASSLTGGQETQYF
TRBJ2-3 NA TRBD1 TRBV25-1 TGTGCCAGCAGTGACGGCAGGGGGCCTAGGACAGATACGCAGTATTTT CASSDGRGPRTDTQYF
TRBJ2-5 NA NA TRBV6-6 TGTGCCAGCAGTTACACCTCCCCGGCGAGGGAGACCCAGTACTTC CASSYTSPARETQYF
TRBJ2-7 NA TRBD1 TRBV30 TGTGCCTGGACCCCGGGACAGCTCTCCTACGAGCAGTACTTC CAWTPGQLSYEQYF
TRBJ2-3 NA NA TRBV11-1 TGTGCCAGCAGCTTATTAGGCACAGATACGCAGTATTTT CASSLLGTDTQYF
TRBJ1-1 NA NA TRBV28 TGTGCCAGCAGCTCCGGACCCCATGAAGCTTTCTTT CASSSGPHEAFF
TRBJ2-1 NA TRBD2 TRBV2 TGTGCCAGCAGTGATTGGCGGGGGGGACTCAATGAGCAGTTCTTC CASSDWRGGLNEQFF
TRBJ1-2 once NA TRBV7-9 TGTGCCAGCAGCTACGACAGCGGCTATGGCTACACCTTC CASSYDSGYGYTF
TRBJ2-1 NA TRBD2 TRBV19 TGTGCCAGTAGTATATGGGGACTAGCGGGAGTTAATGAGCAGTTCTTC CASSIWGLAGVNEQFF
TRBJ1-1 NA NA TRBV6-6 TGTGCCAGCAGTTACTCGAGGGGGAACACTGAAGCTTTCTTT CASSYSRGNTEAFF
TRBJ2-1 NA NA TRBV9 TGTGCCAGCAGCGTAGATCTGGGGTTTAGCTCCTACAATGAGCAGTTCTTC CASSVDLGFSSYNEQFF
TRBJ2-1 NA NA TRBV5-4 TGTGCCAGCAGCTTGGGGCTAGTCAATGAGCAGTTCTTC CASSLGLVNEQFF
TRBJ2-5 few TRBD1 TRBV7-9 TGTGCCAGCAGCATTAGGAGGTTTGACAGGGAAGAGACCCAGTACTTC CASSIRRFDREETQYF
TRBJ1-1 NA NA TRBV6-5 TGTGCCAGCTTGACAAACACTGAAGCTTTCTTT CASLTNTEAFF
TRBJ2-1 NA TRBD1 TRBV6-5 TGTGCCAGCAGTTACTTGACAGGGGGTGAGCAGTTCTTC CASSYLTGGEQFF
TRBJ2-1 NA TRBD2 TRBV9 TGTGCCAGCAGCGACCGACTAGCGGGGCGCTACAATGAGCAGTTCTTC CASSDRLAGRYNEQFF
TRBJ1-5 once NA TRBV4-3 TGCGCCAGCAGCCAGACGTCGGGGGGACAGCCCCAGCATTTT CASSQTSGGQPQHF
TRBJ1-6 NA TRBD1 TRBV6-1 TGTGCCAGCATTGGGACAGGCTTTAATTCACCCCTCCACTTT CASIGTGFNSPLHF
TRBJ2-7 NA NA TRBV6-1 TGTGCCAGCAGTGAAGCGGCCCCAGGGGCCTACGAGCAGTACTTC CASSEAAPGAYEQYF
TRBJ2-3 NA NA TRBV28 TGTGCCAGCAGTTTAGATAGCGATACGCAGTATTTT CASSLDSDTQYF
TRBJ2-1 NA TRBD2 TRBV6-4 TGTGCCAGCAGAGCCGTAAGTAGCGGGAGGCATGAGCAGTTCTTC CASRAVSSGRHEQFF
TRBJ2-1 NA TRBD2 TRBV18 TGTGCCAGCTCACCACCTAAGCTAGCGGGAGATCGCGAGCAGTTCTTC CASSPPKLAGDREQFF
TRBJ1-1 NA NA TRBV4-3 TGCGCCAGCAGCCAAGACCCGGGTCCCACTGAAGCTTTCTTT CASSQDPGPTEAFF
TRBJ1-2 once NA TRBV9 TGTGCCAGCAGCGTTGGGTTGGGCTACACCTTC CASSVGLGYTF
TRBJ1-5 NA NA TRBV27 TGTGCCAGCAGTTTGGCCGGGGTAGGTAATCAGCCCCAGCATTTT CASSLAGVGNQPQHF
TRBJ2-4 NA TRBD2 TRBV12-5 TGTGCTAGTGGTCTTGACCCTAGCGGGAGTTATCACATTCAGTACTTC CASGLDPSGSYHIQYF
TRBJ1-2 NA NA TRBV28 TGTGCCAGCAGTTTTCCCCATTCCTTTCCCGGGGGGGCGGGCGGCTACACCTTC CASSFPHSFPGGAGGYTF
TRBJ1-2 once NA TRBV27 TGTGCCAGCAGTTTTCAACTTCAGGGGAGGGGTGGCTATGGCTACACCTTC CASSFQLQGRGGYGYTF
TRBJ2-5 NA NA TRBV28 TGTGCCAGCAGACCACAAGAGACCCAGTACTTC CASRPQETQYF
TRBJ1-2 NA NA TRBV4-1 TGCGCCAGCAGCCAAGAGGACAATCGGGGCTATGGCTACACCTTC CASSQEDNRGYGYTF
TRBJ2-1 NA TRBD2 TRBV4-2 TGTGCCAGCAGCCAAGAGCGGGGGGGTTTATACAATGAGCAGTTCTTC CASSQERGGLYNEQFF
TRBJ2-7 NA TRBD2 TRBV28 TGTGCCAGCAGAGTCGGGGGGTCAAACTACGAGCAGTACTTC CASRVGGSNYEQYF
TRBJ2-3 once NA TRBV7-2 TGTGCCAGCAGCTCGGCCACAGATACGCAGTATTTT CASSSATDTQYF
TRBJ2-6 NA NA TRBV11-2 TGTGCCAGCAGCATGGACAGTTCTGGGGCCAACGTCCTGACTTTC CASSMDSSGANVLTF
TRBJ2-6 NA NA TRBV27 TGTGCCAGCAGTTTATCCCCAGGCTCTGGGGCCAACGTCCTGACTTTC CASSLSPGSGANVLTF
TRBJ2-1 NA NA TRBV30 TGTGCCTGGAGTGTAAAACCCAATGAGCAGTTCTTC CAWSVKPNEQFF
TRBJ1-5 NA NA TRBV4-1 TGCGCCAGCGGGAGCAATCAGCCCCAGCATTTT CASGSNQPQHF
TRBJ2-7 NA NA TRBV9 TGTGCCAGCAGCGCGGGAAGGGAGCAGTACTTC CASSAGREQYF
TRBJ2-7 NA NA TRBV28 TGTGCCAGCAGTTTGGTGCCCTACGAGCAGTACTTC CASSLVPYEQYF